This entry concerns a single T cell receptor (beta chain). The sample carries other DNA sequences with the same CDR3. The CDR3 runs to 13 residues. The V and J ends lost 0 bases and 2 bases respectively, with 5 bases between them. The germline V gene encodes CDR1 SGHRS and CDR2 YFSETQ. The sample comes from a study of blood T cell repertoires in COVID-19. Clinical histories supplied by participants themselves formed the basis of cohort assignment. Cohort 3 donors counted as recovered after two negative PCRs, clearance, or resolved symptoms. Methods used by the authors: Estimation of nucleated cell counts relied on the amplification of reference gene primers. Assay: immunoSEQ multiplex PCR; the TCRdb copy retains only in-frame clones and omits some. V, J and clone size are those of that table, while D and trimming were read from the DNA. The sample holds around 300,000 clones, 80% to 90% seen once.

Material: PBMCs or T cells enriched from blood (not recorded which). The chain combines TRBV5-1 with TRBJ1-2; TRBD1 might be the D (5 bases). The TCR was taken from a young man who had recovered from COVID-19. The CDR3 coding sequence is TGCGCCAGCAGCTTGGACAGGAACTATGGCTACACCTTC. Translated, it gives CASSLDRNYGYTF.